This TCR beta chain was recovered during a study of cytomegalovirus exposure and HLA in healthy donors. Points from the study as a whole: Rarity held for most TCR sequences, but there were some public TCRs that occurred in many donors.

Trimming removed 0 bases from V and 3 bases from J, with 24 bases in between. The CDR3 has 18 residues. Germline lookup yields CDR1 GTSNPN and CDR2 SVGIG (reference sequence). Turning to this clone: Its antigen is as yet unknown.

Sequencing used immunoSEQ multiplex PCR; TCRdb keeps in-frame clones, though not all of them. The sample yields about 260,000 clones, 90% seen once. This sequence originates from a woman aged 25 to 39 in good health and CMV-seronegative. The sequenced sample consisted of PBMCs. The gene calls are TRBV30 and TRBJ2-7; D gene uncertain. This chain's CDR3 is CAWSVPPPRLVSGYEQYF. In DNA form, the CDR3 reads TGTGCCTGGAGTGTACCCCCACCCCGGCTAGTTTCGGGCTACGAGCAGTACTTC.